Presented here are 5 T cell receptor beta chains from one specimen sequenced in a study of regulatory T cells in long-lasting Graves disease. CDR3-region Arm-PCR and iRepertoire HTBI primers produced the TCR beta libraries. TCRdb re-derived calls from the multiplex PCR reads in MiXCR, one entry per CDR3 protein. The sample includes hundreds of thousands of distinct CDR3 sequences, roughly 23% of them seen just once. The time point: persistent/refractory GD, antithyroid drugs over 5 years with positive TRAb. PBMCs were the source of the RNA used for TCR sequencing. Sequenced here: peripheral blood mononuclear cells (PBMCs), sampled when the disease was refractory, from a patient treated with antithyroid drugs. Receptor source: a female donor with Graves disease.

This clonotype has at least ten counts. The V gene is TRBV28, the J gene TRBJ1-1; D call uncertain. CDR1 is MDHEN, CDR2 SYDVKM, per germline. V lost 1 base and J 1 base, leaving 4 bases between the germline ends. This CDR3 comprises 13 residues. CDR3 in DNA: TGTGCCAGCAGTTTATCAGGGAACACTGAAGCTTTCTTT. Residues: CASSLSGNTEAFF.

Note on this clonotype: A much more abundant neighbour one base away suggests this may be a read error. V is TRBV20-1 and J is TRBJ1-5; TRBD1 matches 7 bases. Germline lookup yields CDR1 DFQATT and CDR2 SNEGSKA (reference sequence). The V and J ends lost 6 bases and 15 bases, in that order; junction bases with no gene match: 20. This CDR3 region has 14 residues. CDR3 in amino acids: CSAAVTGDPQARHF. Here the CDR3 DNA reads TGCAGTGCCGCGGTTACAGGGGACCCTCAAGCCCGGCATTTT.

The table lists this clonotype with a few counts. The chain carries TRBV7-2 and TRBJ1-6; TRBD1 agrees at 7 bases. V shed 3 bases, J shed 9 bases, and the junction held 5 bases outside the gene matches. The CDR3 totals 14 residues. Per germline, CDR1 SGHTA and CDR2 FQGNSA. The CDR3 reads CASSFGAGGSPLHF. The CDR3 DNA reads TGTGCCAGCAGCTTTGGGGCAGGGGGTTCACCCCTCCACTTT. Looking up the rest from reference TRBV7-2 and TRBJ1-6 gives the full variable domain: GAGVSQSPSNKVTEKGKDVELRCDPISGHTALYWYRQSLGQGLEFLIYFQGNSAPDKSGLPSDRFSAERTGGSVSTLTIQRTQQEDSAVYLCASSFGAGGSPLHFGNGTRLTVT.

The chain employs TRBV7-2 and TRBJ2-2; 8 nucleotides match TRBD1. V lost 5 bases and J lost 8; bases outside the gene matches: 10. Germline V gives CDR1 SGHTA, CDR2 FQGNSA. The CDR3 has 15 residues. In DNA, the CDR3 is TGTGCCAGCAGCCCCGAGGACAGGGCGGCAGGGGAGCTGTTTTTT. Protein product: CASSPEDRAAGELFF.

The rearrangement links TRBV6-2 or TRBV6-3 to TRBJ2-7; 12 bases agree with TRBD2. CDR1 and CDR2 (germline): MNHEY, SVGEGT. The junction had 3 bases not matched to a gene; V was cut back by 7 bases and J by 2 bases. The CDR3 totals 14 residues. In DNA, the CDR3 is TGTGCCAGCAAGACTAGCGGGAGCCCCTACGAGCAGTACTTC. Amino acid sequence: CASKTSGSPYEQYF.